This TCR beta chain is drawn from a study of T cell responses to AZD1222 COVID-19 vaccine. General study points: Repertoire sampling happened only post peak T cell response. Donor demographics were predominantly white British with a female majority; clonal diversity may be underestimated.

Profiling relied on immunoSEQ multiplex PCR, and the TCRdb table lists in-frame clones only, not all of them. The sample yields roughly 100,000 clones, roughly nine tenths seen once. Of note for this clone: Its target is unknown.

This CDR3 has 14 residues. With 5 bases removed from V and 1 base from J, the gap between germline ends came to 12 bases. The germline V gene encodes CDR1 SGDLS and CDR2 YYNGEE. J is TRBJ1-1 and V is TRBV9; D unclear. This sequence was found in an adult who received the AZD1222 COVID-19 vaccine. The sample consisted of peripheral blood, taken 28 days after the second AZD1222 dose. The CDR3 here is CASSVSDTNTEAFF. For the CDR3, the DNA is TGTGCCAGCAGTGTATCAGACACGAACACTGAAGCTTTCTTT.